One TCR beta chain is described in this entry. The length of the CDR3 is 16 residues. Looked up from germline, CDR1 is SEHNR and CDR2 is FQNEAQ (reference sequence). V dropped 5 bases and J dropped 6 bases, with 23 bases sitting between them. TCRdb re-analysed the reads in MiXCR, keeping a single row per CDR3 protein. The sample includes around 450,000 distinct CDR3 sequences, 25% to 40% of them seen just once. The data are from a study of T cell repertoires in cytomegalovirus infection. Sequencing was carried out using PBMCs. The clonotype originates from a human donor in good health (CMV status not recorded). Some clones in this sample may be carry-over from other donors' samples. This chain uses TRBV7-9 with TRBJ2-7; either TRBD1 or TRBD2 may supply D (5 bases each). CDR3 residues: CASSEPTGTGIVEQYF. The CDR3 nucleotides are TGTGCCAGCAGCGAACCGACTGGGACGGGGATTGTCGAGCAGTACTTC.